Each of the 31 T cell receptor beta chains below was sequenced from the same sample in a study of blood T cell repertoires in COVID-19. The repertoire was sequenced with immunoSEQ multiplex PCR; TCRdb's copy has only in-frame clones and lacks some. Here the sample spans about 270,000 clones, roughly 83% being singletons. Sequencing was done on a sample of peripheral blood. Receptor source: a woman of 80 years or more with COVID-19, enrolled during active disease.

The rearrangement joins TRBV5-1 to TRBJ1-6; 8 bases match TRBD1. Germline V gene data show CDR1 as SGHRS and CDR2 as YFSETQ. The CDR3 loop spans 16 amino acids. V gave up 0 bases and J gave up 10 bases; unmatched junction bases: 9. CDR3 DNA sequence: TGCGCCAGCAGCTTGGCAGGACAGGGTTTGGGATCACCCCTCCACTTT. It translates to CASSLAGQGLGSPLHF.

This chain joins TRBV5-1 and TRBJ2-5, with 8 bases matching TRBD2. Germline CDR1 reads SGHRS; CDR2 reads YFSETQ. V shed 0 bases and J 7 bases; nucleotides not matched to a gene: 5. This CDR3 contains 14 residues. The CDR3 DNA sequence: TGCGCCAGCAGCTTGGCCCAAAGCGGGGGGACCCAGTACTTC. Protein sequence: CASSLAQSGGTQYF.

The rearrangement joins TRBV6-2 or TRBV6-3 to TRBJ1-1, with D unresolved. Germline assignment: CDR1 MNHEY and CDR2 SVGEGT. The CDR3 runs 11 residues. V lost 0 bases, J lost 11 bases, and 7 bases lay in between. In nucleotides, the CDR3 is TGTGCCAGCAGTTACTCATTCGAGGCTTTCTTT. Amino acid sequence: CASSYSFEAFF.

V gene TRBV28 combines with J gene TRBJ1-1; possible D gene TRBD1, 5 bases. V was clipped by 2 bases and J by 8 bases, with 6 bases between them. Germline CDR1 and CDR2: MDHEN and SYDVKM. The CDR3 totals 11 residues. CDR3 amino acids: CASSLRGEAFF. In DNA, the CDR3 is TGTGCCAGCAGTTTACGGGGGGAAGCTTTCTTT. Full variable domain (outside the CDR3, taken from reference TRBV28 and TRBJ1-1): DVKVTQSSRYLVKRTGEKVFLECVQDMDHENMFWYRQDPGLGLRLIYFSYDVKMKEKGDIPEGYSVSREKKERFSLILESASTNQTSMYLCASSLRGEAFFGQGTRLTVV.

The genes are TRBV5-6 and TRBJ2-7; 12 nucleotides agree with TRBD2. The CDR3 extends over 15 amino acids. The trim removed 4 bases at V and 1 base at J, leaving 3 bases unmatched. The germline gives CDR1 SGHDT, CDR2 YYEEEE. CDR3 nucleotide sequence: TGTGCCAGCAGCCCCGGACTAGCGGGGTCCTACGAGCAGTACTTC. Translation: CASSPGLAGSYEQYF.

This chain joins TRBV12-5 and TRBJ1-5; D is ambiguous. Germline-derived CDR1 and CDR2 are LGHNT and FRNRAP. The germline V and J ends were trimmed by 7 bases and 4 bases, with 17 bases remaining between them. The CDR3 covers 15 residues. CDR3 DNA: TGTGCTAGTGCCTTGGACGGAGGACTAAATCAGCCCCAGCATTTT. Protein sequence: CASALDGGLNQPQHF.

The chain joins TRBV7-9 to TRBJ2-7, with D perhaps TRBD1 (5 bases). Trimming removed 2 bases at V and 0 bases at J, with 8 bases between. This CDR3 region has 14 residues. Germline V gene sequence: CDR1 SEHNR, CDR2 FQNEAQ (reference sequence). CDR3 sequence reads: CASSLTGYSYEQYV. The CDR3 nucleotides are TGTGCCAGCAGCTTAACAGGTTACTCCTACGAGCAGTACGTC.

This chain links TRBV19 with TRBJ1-2, with 9 bases that match TRBD1. The ends lost 8 bases at V and 4 bases at J; junction bases unmatched: 11. CDR1 is LNHDA and CDR2 is SQIVND in the germline V gene (reference sequence). This CDR3 region has 15 residues. The CDR3 sequence: CASSELPGQGYGYTF. CDR3 DNA: TGTGCCAGTTCTGAGCTACCGGGACAGGGCTATGGCTACACCTTC. Full variable domain (remainder filled in from reference TRBV19 and TRBJ1-2): DGGITQSPKYLFRKEGQNVTLSCEQNLNHDAMYWYRQDPGQGLRLIYYSQIVNDFQKGDIAEGYSVSREKKESFPLTVTSAQKNPTAFYLCASSELPGQGYGYTFGSGTRLTVV.

The chain has TRBV3-1 (or the pseudogene TRBV3-2) and TRBJ2-1, with D perhaps TRBD2 (5 bases). Trimming left V 6 bases short and J 9 bases short, with 12 bases between. Germline loops: CDR1 LGHDT, CDR2 YNNKEL (reference sequence). The CDR3 loop spans 12 amino acids. The CDR3 protein is CASSRVEGEQFF. For the CDR3, the DNA is TGTGCCAGCAGTCGAGTCGAGGGTGAGCAGTTCTTC.

The V call is TRBV28, the J call TRBJ1-4; 8 bases are shared with TRBD1. The germline V gene encodes CDR1 MDHEN and CDR2 SYDVKM. The V segment lost 4 bases and the J segment 6 bases; nucleotides outside the gene matches: 4. This CDR3 region has 14 residues. The CDR3 sequence is CASSSGGGYEKLFF. In nucleotides, the CDR3 is TGTGCCAGCAGTTCAGGGGGCGGGTATGAAAAACTGTTTTTT.

The chain joins TRBV27 to TRBJ2-5; TRBD1 aligns across 9 bases. V dropped 6 bases and J dropped 4; count of bases not matched to a gene: 9. The length of the CDR3 is 15 residues. Germline V gene data show CDR1 as MNHEY and CDR2 as SMNVEV (reference sequence). CDR3 loop: CASRAGTGIIETQYF. Here the CDR3 DNA reads TGTGCCAGCAGAGCAGGGACAGGGATAATAGAGACCCAGTACTTC.

The chain is built from TRBV28 and TRBJ1-2; D unresolved. The V and J ends lost 1 base and 4 bases respectively, with 13 bases between them. From germline, CDR1 is MDHEN and CDR2 SYDVKM. This CDR3 has 15 residues. The CDR3: CASSLLRESTYGYTF. CDR3 nucleotides: TGTGCCAGCAGTTTATTGAGGGAGTCTACCTATGGCTACACCTTC.

This clone was found once. This rearrangement joins TRBV25-1 to TRBJ2-3, with 7 bases fitting TRBD2. This CDR3 contains 16 residues. The germline V gene encodes CDR1 MGHDK and CDR2 SYGVNS. Losses at the gene ends were 2 bases for V and 2 bases for J; bases not matched to a gene: 7. CDR3 nucleotides: TGTGCCAGCAGTGAAAGGGCTAGCGGAAACACAGATACGCAGTATTTT. Translated, it gives CASSERASGNTDTQYF.

On this clone itself: Other nucleotide sequences in the sample specify the same CDR3. The gene calls are TRBV18 and TRBJ1-1, with TRBD1 as a possible D gene (6 bases). V lost 6 bases to trimming and J lost 4 bases, with 12 bases between them. The germline gives CDR1 KGHSH, CDR2 LQKENI. CDR3 size: 13 residues. The CDR3 loop is CASSPEGGTEAFF. The CDR3 nucleotides are TGTGCCAGCTCCCCCGAAGGGGGCACTGAAGCTTTCTTT.

V gene TRBV18 combines with J gene TRBJ2-5; 9 nucleotides match TRBD1. Germline loops: CDR1 KGHSH, CDR2 LQKENI. The CDR3 contains 16 residues. The V gene end was trimmed by 0 bases and the J gene end by 7 bases; junction bases not matched to a gene: 9. CDR3 DNA: TGTGCCAGCTCACCACCGGGACAGGGCCCTCCCGGGACCCAGTACTTC. This translates into CASSPPGQGPPGTQYF.

The genes are TRBV28 and TRBJ1-2; TRBD1 is a possible D gene (6 bases). V was cut by 2 bases and J by 4 bases, with 17 bases left in between. From germline, CDR1 is MDHEN and CDR2 SYDVKM. CDR3 size: 16 residues. The CDR3 loop is CASSLMSEGETYGYTF. The CDR3 region has the DNA TGTGCCAGCAGTTTAATGAGTGAGGGGGAAACCTATGGCTACACCTTC.

The table lists this clone with a few counts. The chain employs TRBV6-6 and TRBJ2-7, with a weak D call TRBD1 (5 bases). Germline lookup yields CDR1 MNHNY and CDR2 SVGAGI (reference sequence). The CDR3 consists of 13 residues. V was shortened by 0 bases and J by 4 bases, with 7 bases between the two germline ends. The CDR3 protein is CASSYSKGYEQYV. CDR3 nucleotides: TGTGCCAGCAGTTACTCGAAGGGGTACGAGCAGTACGTC.

The gene calls are TRBV18 and TRBJ2-3, with 7 bases lining up with TRBD1. Trimming cost V 3 bases and J 12 bases; bases outside gene matches: 12. Germline values: CDR1 KGHSH, CDR2 LQKENI. This CDR3 region has 14 residues. CDR3 protein: CASSPGLRDSSQYF. CDR3 DNA: TGTGCCAGCTCACCTGGACTCCGGGACAGTTCTCAGTATTTT.

The chain links TRBV6-5 to TRBJ2-3; TRBD1 agrees at 7 bases. The germline V gene has CDR1 MNHEY and CDR2 SVGAGI. V was pared by 6 bases and J by 10 bases, with 7 bases of the junction left unmatched. This CDR3 spans 12 amino acids. The CDR3 bases are TGTGCCAGCAGCCCCAGACAGGGACCGCAGTATTTT. It yields the protein CASSPRQGPQYF.

This clone has only a few counts. The CDR3 sequence: CARTGVYEQYV. In DNA, the CDR3 is TGTGCCAGGACAGGGGTATACGAGCAGTACGTC. The J gene is TRBJ2-7, the V gene TRBV21-1; the D call of TRBD1 is as the table states it, not checked on the DNA. TRBV21-1 is annotated as a pseudogene. CDR3 size: 11 residues.

This sequence joins TRBV3-1 (or the pseudogene TRBV3-2) and TRBJ1-2; TRBD1 is a possible D gene (5 bases). The CDR3 is made up of 17 amino acids. In germline, CDR1 is LGHDT, CDR2 YNNKEL (reference sequence). The V gene lost 0 bases and the J gene lost 1 base, with 15 bases spanning the gap. As DNA, the CDR3 is TGTGCCAGCAGCCAAGAATTAAGGGGATCATTTAACTATGGCTACACCTTC. Translating gives CASSQELRGSFNYGYTF.

This clone was seen more than once but under ten times. V gene TRBV28 combines with J gene TRBJ1-5, with D perhaps matching TRBD1 (5 bases). V was shortened by 7 bases and J by 6 bases, with 19 bases between the two germline ends. Germline values: CDR1 MDHEN, CDR2 SYDVKM. There are 15 residues in the CDR3. DNA of the CDR3: TGTGCCAGCACCGCGTCAGCGGGGGGAGGTCAGCCCCAGCATTTT. Its translation: CASTASAGGGQPQHF.

CDR3 in DNA: TGTGCCTGGAGTGTACGACATAACACTGAAGCTTTCTTT. This codes for CAWSVRHNTEAFF. V gene TRBV30 combines with J gene TRBJ1-1; D not resolved. This CDR3 is 13 amino acids long. Germline V gene data show CDR1 as GTSNPN and CDR2 as SVGIG (reference sequence). Deletions cut 0 bases from V and 2 bases from J, with 7 bases between.

This clone was counted only a few times. The chain links TRBV19 to TRBJ2-3; D possibly corresponds to TRBD2 (6 bases). This CDR3 spans 14 amino acids. Germline loops: CDR1 LNHDA, CDR2 SQIVND (reference sequence). Trimming removed 11 bases from V and 0 bases from J, with 15 bases in between. CDR3 DNA: TGTGCCTCCCGAGCGCGGGGTAGCACAGATACGCAGTATTTT. Its translation is CASRARGSTDTQYF.

The V call is TRBV7-2, the J call TRBJ2-4; D is possibly TRBD2 (6 bases). Germline V gives CDR1 SGHTA, CDR2 FQGNSA. CDR3 length equals 12 residues. Deletions cut 5 bases from V and 9 bases from J, with 11 bases between. The CDR3 sequence is CASSGRGGIQYF. The CDR3 bases are TGTGCCAGCAGCGGTCGGGGAGGCATTCAGTACTTC.

The rearrangement links TRBV19 to TRBJ2-2; 10 bases map to TRBD1. The V gene end was trimmed by 7 bases and the J gene end by 8 bases; junction bases not matched to a gene: 13. The CDR3 runs 16 residues. Germline loops: CDR1 LNHDA, CDR2 SQIVND (reference sequence). The CDR3 region is CASTRPGQGLSGELFF. DNA for the CDR3: TGTGCCAGTACCCGCCCGGGACAGGGGTTGTCAGGGGAGCTGTTTTTT.

V gene TRBV19 combines with J gene TRBJ1-5; 11 bases align to TRBD1. Germline CDR1 LNHDA, CDR2 SQIVND (reference sequence). The CDR3 spans 20 residues. The V gene end was trimmed by 8 bases and the J gene end by 0 bases; junction bases not matched to a gene: 18. The CDR3 loop reads CASQQSAGTGGGSSNQPQHF. The CDR3 DNA reads TGTGCCAGTCAGCAAAGCGCCGGGACAGGGGGTGGGAGTAGCAATCAGCCCCAGCATTTT.

The gene calls are TRBV4-3 and TRBJ2-5; D is unresolved. CDR3 length equals 16 residues. V lost 6 bases, J lost 2 bases, and 19 bases lay in between. Germline V lookup: CDR1 LGHNA, CDR2 YSLEER. The chain's CDR3 is CASSPRRRGGQETQYF. CDR3 DNA: TGCGCCAGCAGTCCCCGAAGGCGTGGCGGTCAAGAGACCCAGTACTTC.

The chain couples TRBV24-1 to TRBJ1-5, with a tentative D call TRBD1 (5 bases). The length of the CDR3 is 13 residues. V shed 7 bases and J shed 1 base, with 7 bases lying between them. Germline V gene lookup returns CDR1 KGHDR and CDR2 SFDVKD. In DNA, the CDR3 is TGTGCCACCAGGGAGGGGAGCAATCAGCCCCAGCATTTT. Amino acids: CATREGSNQPQHF.

This rearrangement joins TRBV10-2 to TRBJ1-1; the match to TRBD1 covers 7 bases. V was pared by 4 bases and J by 1 base, with 3 bases of the junction left unmatched. The CDR3 has 14 residues. Germline V gene sequence: CDR1 WSHSY, CDR2 SAAADI. The CDR3: CASSASGGNTEAFF. For the CDR3, the DNA is TGCGCCAGCAGTGCATCAGGGGGGAACACTGAAGCTTTCTTT.

The chain recombines TRBV3-1 (or the pseudogene TRBV3-2) with TRBJ1-1; 11 bases match TRBD1. Germline lookup yields CDR1 LGHDT and CDR2 YNNKEL (reference sequence). V gave up 2 bases and J gave up 1 base; unmatched junction bases: 9. This CDR3 region has 18 residues. The CDR3 spells CASSQLSLDRGRNTEAFF. The CDR3 DNA reads as TGTGCCAGCAGCCAATTGAGTTTGGACAGGGGGCGGAACACTGAAGCTTTCTTT.